One and the same sample provided the 21 T cell receptor beta chains below, sequenced in a study of T cells in Graves' hyperthyroidism and ophthalmopathy. It was RNA transcripts that yielded the amplified TCR beta CDR3 regions. A set of HTBI primers served as the primers for a first-round RT-PCR of the TCR CDR3. MiXCR was run by TCRdb on the multiplex PCR reads, yielding one entry per CDR3 protein. The sample consists of about 290,000 distinct CDR3 sequences, around 20% of them appearing once. Material for sequencing was blood. These receptor sequences come from a man aged 50-59 years with Graves' ophthalmopathy.

Ten or more counts support this clonotype. The CDR3 loop is CASRTTSGIYNEQFF. The DNA of the CDR3 is TGTGCCAGCAGGACGACTAGCGGGATTTACAATGAGCAGTTCTTC. The chain links TRBV2 to TRBJ2-1, with TRBD2 matching 11 bases. The CDR3 runs to 15 residues. J was trimmed by 4 bases and V by 6 bases; bases with no gene match: 5. The germline CDR1 and CDR2 sequences are SNHLY and FYNNEI.

The chain carries TRBV20-1 and TRBJ2-1; the match to TRBD2 covers 7 bases. This CDR3 is built from 14 residues. Per the germline V gene, CDR1 is DFQATT and CDR2 is SNEGSKA (reference sequence). V shed 1 base and J 8 bases; nucleotides not matched to a gene: 8. CDR3 loop: CSARAVGGSHEQFF. DNA for the CDR3: TGCAGTGCTAGAGCCGTGGGCGGGAGTCATGAGCAGTTCTTC.

This clonotype appeared many times. The chain employs TRBV18 and TRBJ1-1, with TRBD1 matching 7 bases. Germline lookup yields CDR1 KGHSH and CDR2 LQKENI. There are 14 residues in the CDR3. J gave up 3 bases and V 4 bases, and 5 bases lay outside the gene matches. The DNA for the CDR3 is TGTGCCAGCTCACTGGGGACAGTTGACACTGAAGCTTTCTTT. As protein: CASSLGTVDTEAFF. The entire variable domain, with the rest obtained from reference TRBV18 and TRBJ1-1, is as follows: NAGVMQNPRHLVRRRGQEARLRCSPMKGHSHVYWYRQLPEEGLKFMVYLQKENIIDESGMPKERFSAEFPKEGPSILRIQQVVRGDSAAYFCASSLGTVDTEAFFGQGTRLTVV.

The chain is built from TRBV27 and TRBJ2-5; no clear D. Germline V gene sequence: CDR1 MNHEY, CDR2 SMNVEV (reference sequence). V was trimmed by 6 bases and J by 3 bases, leaving 17 bases between them. This CDR3 has 15 amino acids. The CDR3 DNA reads as TGTGCCAGCAGCATTCTCGGCTACGCTGAAGAGACCCAGTACTTC. It encodes CASSILGYAEETQYF.

This chain uses TRBV6-1 with TRBJ1-3; tentative D call: TRBD1 (6 bases). Deletions cut 6 bases from V and 3 bases from J, with 15 bases between. Germline CDR1 and CDR2: MNHNS and SASEGT. CDR3 length: 15 amino acids. The CDR3 region is CASSTQGTSGNTIYF. Here the CDR3 DNA reads TGTGCCAGCAGCACCCAGGGGACAAGTGGAAACACCATATATTTT.

This chain's CDR3 is CASSLGFGYTF. CDR3 DNA: TGTGCCAGCAGTTTAGGATTTGGCTACACCTTC. The genes are TRBV28 and TRBJ1-2, with no clear D. The length of the CDR3 is 11 residues. Germline lookup yields CDR1 MDHEN and CDR2 SYDVKM. The V end lost 2 bases, the J end lost 7 bases, and 5 bases lay between the germline ends.

Ten or more counts support this clonotype. This chain joins TRBV20-1 and TRBJ2-2; TRBD1 might be the D (5 bases). The CDR3 is 15 residues long. With 5 bases removed from V and 5 bases from J, the gap between germline ends came to 18 bases. Germline V gene sequence: CDR1 DFQATT, CDR2 SNEGSKA (reference sequence). CDR3 residues: CSAPGSGRETGELFF. For the CDR3, the DNA is TGCAGTGCTCCAGGGTCGGGCCGCGAAACCGGGGAGCTGTTTTTT.

This clonotype was observed many times. This chain links TRBV11-2 with TRBJ2-1; TRBD2 aligns across 12 bases. The CDR3 totals 16 residues. From germline, CDR1 is SGHAT and CDR2 FQNNGV. The trim removed 5 bases at V and 2 bases at J, leaving 4 bases unmatched. CDR3 DNA: TGTGCCAGCAGCGGACGACTAGCGGGAGCCTACAATGAGCAGTTCTTC. Translated: CASSGRLAGAYNEQFF.

The table lists this clonotype with a few counts. A clone one base away is much larger, so this may be a read error. The chain is built from TRBV11-2 and TRBJ2-3; D not resolved. Trimming took off 2 bases at V and 3 bases at J, with 9 bases between the two ends. Germline lookup yields CDR1 SGHAT and CDR2 FQNNGV. The CDR3 contains 14 residues. This CDR3 reads CASSLWWDTDTQYF. The CDR3 DNA reads TGTGCCAGCAGCTTATGGTGGGATACAGATACGCAGTATTTT. The entire variable domain, with the rest obtained from reference TRBV11-2 and TRBJ2-3, is as follows: EAGVAQSPRYKIIEKRQSVAFWCNPISGHATLYWYQQILGQGPKLLIQFQNNGVVDDSQLPKDRFSAERLKGVDSTLKIQPAKLEDSAVYLCASSLWWDTDTQYFGPGTRLTVL.

This clonotype showed up just a few times. This chain connects TRBV6-1 to TRBJ2-7, with 7 bases identical to TRBD1. Germline V CDR1 and CDR2: MNHNS, SASEGT. The CDR3 is 13 residues long. With V trimmed by 5 bases and J by 6 bases, 7 bases remained unmatched. The CDR3 DNA is TGTGCCAGCAGTTCCCCGACAGGGCTCGAGCAGTACTTC. The encoded protein is CASSSPTGLEQYF.

This clonotype was counted a few times. The chain couples TRBV6-1 to TRBJ2-5; a possible D gene is TRBD2 (5 bases). Germline CDR1 and CDR2: MNHNS and SASEGT. The V gene lost 5 bases and the J gene lost 5 bases, with 18 bases spanning the gap. The CDR3 has 15 residues. CDR3 coding DNA: TGTGCCAGCAGTAAGCTTAACCGGAGAGGGGAGACCCAGTACTTC. It codes for CASSKLNRRGETQYF.

This clonotype has a count of ten or more. V gene TRBV6-2 or TRBV6-3 combines with J gene TRBJ1-1; D gene uncertain. Looked up from germline, CDR1 is MNHEY and CDR2 is SVGEGT. V was shortened by 8 bases and J by 5 bases, with 15 bases between the two germline ends. This CDR3 has 13 amino acids. CDR3 amino acids: CASLTGGKTEAFF. The DNA of the CDR3 is TGTGCCAGCCTCACGGGAGGGAAAACTGAAGCTTTCTTT.

About this clonotype itself: One end of the junction fails to match germline, which may point to a read error. The chain recombines TRBV7-9 with TRBJ2-1; D might be TRBD2 (8 bases). This CDR3 has 14 amino acids. Germline CDR1 is SEHNR and CDR2 is FQNEAQ (reference sequence). The CDR3 loop is CASSREGQYNERFF. Written as DNA, the CDR3 is TGTGCCAGCAGTCGGGAGGGACAGTACAATGAGCGGTTCTTC.

This clonotype was counted at least ten times. This sequence joins TRBV9 and TRBJ2-5, with D possibly being TRBD1 (6 bases). Trimming stripped 6 bases from V and 3 bases from J, with 15 bases between. The CDR3 runs 14 residues. In germline, CDR1 is SGDLS, CDR2 YYNGEE. CDR3 residues: CASNRQGYEETQYF. In DNA, the CDR3 is TGTGCCAGCAATAGGCAGGGGTACGAAGAGACCCAGTACTTC.

Only a few counts were recorded for this clonotype. The chain uses TRBV2 and TRBJ2-7; 7 nucleotides line up with TRBD1. This CDR3 comprises 14 residues. The trim removed 6 bases at V and 6 bases at J, leaving 11 bases unmatched. The germline V gene has CDR1 SNHLY and CDR2 FYNNEI. CDR3 bases: TGTGCCAGCAGGATTACAGGGGCCATCGGCGAGCAGTACTTC. Its protein product is CASRITGAIGEQYF.

This clonotype was seen more than once but under ten times. V gene TRBV6-1 combines with J gene TRBJ2-3, with D perhaps matching TRBD2 (7 bases). The CDR3 is made up of 15 amino acids. The germline V gene has CDR1 MNHNS and CDR2 SASEGT. V lost 8 bases, J lost 3 bases, and 18 bases lay in between. This CDR3 is CASGRGWTRTDTQYF. CDR3 in DNA: TGTGCCAGCGGCAGGGGTTGGACTAGAACAGATACGCAGTATTTT.

This clonotype was seen a handful of times. The CDR3 nucleotides are TGTGCCAGCAGTCACCGGGACTCCGCCTACGAGCAGTACTTC. This encodes CASSHRDSAYEQYF. V is TRBV12-3 or TRBV12-4 and J is TRBJ2-7, with D possibly being TRBD2 (6 bases). The length of the CDR3 is 14 residues. Trimming cost V 5 bases and J 2 bases, with 13 bases left between them.

For this clonotype: The junction departs from germline at one end; a sequencing error may be responsible. This chain connects TRBV11-3 to TRBJ1-4; 10 bases agree with TRBD1. This CDR3 has 18 amino acids. Germline assignment: CDR1 SGHNT and CDR2 YENEEA. CDR3 sequence reads: CASSFGQGVSATNEKLFF. DNA for the CDR3: TGCGCCAGCAGCTTCGGACAGGGGGTATCCGCAACTAATGAAAAACTGTTTTTT.

This clonotype has a count of ten or more. The V call is TRBV20-1, the J call TRBJ1-2; D call uncertain. V was clipped by 3 bases and J by 4 bases, with 18 bases between them. Looked up from germline, CDR1 is DFQATT and CDR2 is SNEGSKA (reference sequence). This CDR3 is built from 15 residues. CDR3: CSASDSRIVGYGYTF. CDR3 DNA: TGCAGTGCTAGTGATTCGCGGATAGTGGGCTATGGCTACACCTTC.

This clonotype was seen repeatedly, ten times or more. The rearrangement joins TRBV20-1 to TRBJ2-7; tentative D call: TRBD1 (6 bases). Trimming cost V 6 bases and J 3 bases, with 18 bases left between them. The CDR3 is 14 residues long. Germline V gives CDR1 DFQATT, CDR2 SNEGSKA (reference sequence). In nucleotides, the CDR3 is TGCAGTGCGCGAGACAGGACAGACCTCTACGAGCAGTACTTC. Translated, it gives CSARDRTDLYEQYF.

This clonotype has only a few counts. The chain carries TRBV9 and TRBJ2-2, with 9 bases fitting TRBD2. The germline V gene has CDR1 SGDLS and CDR2 YYNGEE. Trimming at V came to 1 base and at J to 6 bases, leaving 4 bases not matched to a gene. The CDR3 has 15 residues. CDR3 sequence (DNA): TGTGCCAGCAGCGTATCTAGCGGGATTGCCGGGGAGCTGTTTTTT. It encodes CASSVSSGIAGELFF.